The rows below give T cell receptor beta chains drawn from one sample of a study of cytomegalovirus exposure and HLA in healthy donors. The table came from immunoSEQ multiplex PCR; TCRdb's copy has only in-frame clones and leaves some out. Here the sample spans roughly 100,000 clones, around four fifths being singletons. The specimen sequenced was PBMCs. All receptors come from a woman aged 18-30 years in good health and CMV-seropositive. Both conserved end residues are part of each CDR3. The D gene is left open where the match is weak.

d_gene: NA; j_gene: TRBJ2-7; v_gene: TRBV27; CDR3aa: CASSLNGGVLGEQYF
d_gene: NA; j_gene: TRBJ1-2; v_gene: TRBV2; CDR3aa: CASALEQGPNYGYTF
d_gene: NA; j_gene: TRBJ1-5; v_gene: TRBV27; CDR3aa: CASSQRTGLNQPQHF
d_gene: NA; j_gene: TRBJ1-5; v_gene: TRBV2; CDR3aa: CASSVDQPQHF
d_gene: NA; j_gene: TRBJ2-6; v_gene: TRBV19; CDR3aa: CASSRAGTGANVLTF
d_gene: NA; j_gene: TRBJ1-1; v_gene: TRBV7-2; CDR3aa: CASSLSAARSTEAFF
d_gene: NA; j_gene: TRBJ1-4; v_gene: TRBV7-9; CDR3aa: CASSLRRGSNEKLFF
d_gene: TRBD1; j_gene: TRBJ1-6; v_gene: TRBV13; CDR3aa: CASRTGTGVSPLHF
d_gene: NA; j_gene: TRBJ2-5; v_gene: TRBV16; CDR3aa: CASSQWGTGQETQYF
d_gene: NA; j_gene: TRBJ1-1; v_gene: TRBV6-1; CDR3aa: CASSEGVRWNTEAFF
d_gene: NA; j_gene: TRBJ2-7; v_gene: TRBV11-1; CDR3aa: CASSSHYEQYF
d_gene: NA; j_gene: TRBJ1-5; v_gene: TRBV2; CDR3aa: CATTRELNQPQHF
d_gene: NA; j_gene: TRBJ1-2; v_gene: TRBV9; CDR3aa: CASSNGQNYYGYTF
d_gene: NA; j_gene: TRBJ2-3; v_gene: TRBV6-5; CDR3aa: CASSYSLDSNTDTQYF
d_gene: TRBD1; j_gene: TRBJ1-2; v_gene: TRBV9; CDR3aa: CASSASDGGTGANYGYTF
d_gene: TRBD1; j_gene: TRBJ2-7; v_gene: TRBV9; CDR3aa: CASSLGTVLSNEQYF
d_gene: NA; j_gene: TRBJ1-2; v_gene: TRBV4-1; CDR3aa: CASSQSEGVGIGYTF
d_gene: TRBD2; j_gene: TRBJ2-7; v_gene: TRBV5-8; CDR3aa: CASSDTSGRRYIPYEQYF
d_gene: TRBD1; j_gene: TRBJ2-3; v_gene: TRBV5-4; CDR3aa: CASISRTGSDTQYF
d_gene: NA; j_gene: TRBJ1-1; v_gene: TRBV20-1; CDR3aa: CSGLLDTEAFF
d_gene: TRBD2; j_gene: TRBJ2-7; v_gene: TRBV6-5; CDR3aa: CASSYSAGEYEQYF
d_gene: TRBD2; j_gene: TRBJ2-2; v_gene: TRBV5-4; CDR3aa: CASNLGTSGSNTGELFF
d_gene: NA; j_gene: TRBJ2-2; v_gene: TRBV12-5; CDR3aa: CASGPQTGELFF
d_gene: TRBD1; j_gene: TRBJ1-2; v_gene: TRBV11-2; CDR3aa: CASRSDRGNYGYTF
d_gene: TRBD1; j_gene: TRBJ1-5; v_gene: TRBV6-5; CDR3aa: CASSYGTGRQPQHF
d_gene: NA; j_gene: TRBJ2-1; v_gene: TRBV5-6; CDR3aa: CASSRGRTRQGEQFF